The subject of this entry is one T cell receptor (beta chain). The sample belongs to a study of blood T cell repertoires in COVID-19. Study information: Nucleic acid was either cDNA or gDNA, and it came from T cells, B-cell-depleted T cells, or PBMCs.

The table came from immunoSEQ multiplex PCR; TCRdb's copy has only in-frame clones and leaves some out. The sample has about 180,000 clones; 75% to 90% are singletons. Trimming took 5 bases from V and 5 from J, leaving 12 bases between them. CDR3 length equals 13 residues. Germline CDR1 LNHDA, CDR2 SQIVND (reference sequence). The chain uses TRBV19 and TRBJ2-5, with a tentative D call TRBD1 (6 bases). This receptor was identified in a man aged 35 to 55 who had recovered from COVID-19. Sequences were obtained from PBMCs or T cells enriched from blood (not recorded which). The CDR3 loop reads CASSPGRGETQYF. In DNA form, the CDR3 reads TGTGCCAGTAGTCCCGGCAGGGGTGAGACCCAGTACTTC.